Below are 8 T cell receptor beta chains sequenced from a single sample in a study of blood T cell repertoires in COVID-19. Libraries were prepared by immunoSEQ multiplex PCR; TCRdb keeps only in-frame clonotypes and omits some of them. The table has 100,000 to 150,000 clones, around four fifths seen once. The sequenced material came from peripheral blood. The receptors were gathered from a man aged 55-75 years with acute or convalescent COVID-19.

The chain employs TRBV3-1 (or the pseudogene TRBV3-2) and TRBJ2-3; D is undetermined. Germline V gene data show CDR1 as LGHDT and CDR2 as YNNKEL (reference sequence). The CDR3 contains 11 residues. The V end was cut by 3 bases, the J end by 6 bases, with 4 bases between. In DNA, the CDR3 is TGTGCCAGCAGCCATGCGGATACGCAGTATTTT. As protein: CASSHADTQYF.

The chain joins TRBV4-1 to TRBJ2-3; TRBD1 agrees at 7 bases. V lost 3 bases to trimming and J lost 2 bases; unmatched junction nucleotides: 2. CDR1 is MGHRA, CDR2 YSYEKL, per germline. This CDR3 comprises 14 residues. For the CDR3, the DNA is TGCGCCAGCAGCCAGGACAGGTCCACAGATACGCAGTATTTT. Protein product: CASSQDRSTDTQYF.

The CDR3 sequence is CASSYATTDWIREQYF. CDR3 nucleotide sequence: TGTGCCAGCAGTTACGCCACGACGGACTGGATTAGGGAGCAGTACTTC. This sequence joins TRBV6-6 and TRBJ2-7; weak D call: TRBD2 (5 bases). Germline values: CDR1 MNHNY, CDR2 SVGAGI (reference sequence). The CDR3 has 16 amino acids. Trimming removed 2 bases from V and 7 bases from J, with 21 bases in between.

The chain recombines TRBV7-8 with TRBJ2-1; 8 bases are a match to TRBD2. CDR3 length: 15 amino acids. After removal of 2 bases from V and 7 bases from J, the junction contained 7 bases not matched to a gene. In germline, CDR1 is SGHVS, CDR2 FQNEAQ. CDR3 residues: CASSLIGGVVNEQFF. The CDR3 DNA reads as TGTGCCAGCAGCTTAATCGGGGGGGTCGTAAATGAGCAGTTCTTC.

CDR3 amino acids: CASSKGADTQYF. The DNA of the CDR3 is TGTGCCAGCAGCAAAGGGGCAGATACGCAGTATTTT. The chain joins TRBV12-3 or TRBV12-4 to TRBJ2-3; perhaps TRBD1 as D (5 bases). The germline V and J ends were trimmed by 6 bases and 4 bases, with 8 bases remaining between them. The CDR3 totals 12 residues.

The chain uses TRBV5-1 and TRBJ2-4, with a tentative D call TRBD1 (6 bases). From germline, CDR1 is SGHRS and CDR2 YFSETQ. The CDR3 length is 17 residues. Deletions cut 4 bases from V and 0 bases from J, with 17 bases between. CDR3 residues: CASSVIPGALAKNIQYF. CDR3 nucleotides: TGCGCCAGCAGCGTGATACCAGGGGCTCTAGCCAAAAACATTCAGTACTTC. Full variable domain (outside the CDR3, taken from reference TRBV5-1 and TRBJ2-4): KAGVTQTPRYLIKTRGQQVTLSCSPISGHRSVSWYQQTPGQGLQFLFEYFSETQRNKGNFPGRFSGRQFSNSRSEMNVSTLELGDSALYLCASSVIPGALAKNIQYFGAGTRLSVL.

This clone has a handful of counts. The gene calls are TRBV2 and TRBJ1-4; D unresolved. Trimming stripped 8 bases from V and 4 bases from J, with 11 bases between. Germline V CDR1 and CDR2: SNHLY, FYNNEI. This CDR3 comprises 13 residues. CDR3 residues: CASARTDNEKLFF. As DNA, the CDR3 is TGTGCCAGCGCCAGAACAGATAATGAAAAACTGTTTTTT.

A single count supports this clone. The chain is built from TRBV19 and TRBJ1-6; possible D gene TRBD1, 6 bases. The CDR3 is made up of 15 amino acids. CDR1 LNHDA and CDR2 SQIVND come from the germline V gene (reference sequence). V lost 3 bases, J lost 7 bases, and 13 bases lay in between. The CDR3 protein is CASSIGNRVNSPLHF. In DNA, the CDR3 is TGTGCCAGTAGTATCGGGAACAGGGTCAATTCACCCCTCCACTTT.